This is a list of T cell receptor beta chains from one sample in a study of a mutant IDH1 vaccine in newly diagnosed glioma. Assay: immunoSEQ multiplex PCR; the TCRdb copy retains only in-frame clones and omits some. The table has roughly 99,000 clones, 70% to 90% seen once. The sample in question was PBMCs, obtained from a glioma patient treated with radiotherapy, temozolomide or both. The receptors stem from a woman aged 45-59 years with glioma. CDR3s include the opening cysteine and the closing phenylalanine or tryptophan. D genes are given only for firm matches.

D gene	V gene	J gene	CDR3 protein
.	TRBV19	TRBJ2-7	CASSIGFGAYEQYF
TRBD1	TRBV7-9	TRBJ2-7	CASSTRGTPYEQYF
.	TRBV30	TRBJ2-5	CAWSVRILETQYF
TRBD2	TRBV5-1	TRBJ2-1	CASSFTSGAYNEQFF
.	TRBV2	TRBJ1-6	CASSEAVGALNSPLHF
TRBD2	TRBV19	TRBJ2-1	CATTGTRNNEQFF
TRBD1	TRBV18	TRBJ1-6	CASSPPGQGNSPLHF
.	TRBV12-5	TRBJ1-3	CASGLTGSAGNTIYF
TRBD1	TRBV28	TRBJ2-1	CASSSPGGAQNEQFF
.	TRBV28	TRBJ2-3	CASSLVSVARDTQYF
.	TRBV6-1	TRBJ1-2	CASSGQVMGTNYGYTF
TRBD2	TRBV10-1	TRBJ2-3	CASSPAGEVDTQYF
TRBD1	TRBV27	TRBJ1-5	CASSLNRGYQPQHF
TRBD2	TRBV4-1	TRBJ2-3	CASSQDPAGGWDTQYF
TRBD2	TRBV5-1	TRBJ2-1	CASSLVGGRGNEQFF
.	TRBV6-1	TRBJ1-2	CASSEETGGGYTF
.	TRBV27	TRBJ2-1	CASSFQPGNNEQFF
TRBD2	TRBV5-1	TRBJ2-1	CASSGGLASNEQFF
.	TRBV6-5	TRBJ2-2	CASKDTGELFF
.	TRBV28	TRBJ1-2	CASRAGGANYGYTF
.	TRBV11-2	TRBJ2-3	CASSQFSRVTDTQYF
TRBD1	TRBV30	TRBJ1-1	CAWSWDRATEAFF
.	TRBV18	TRBJ1-6	CASSPSGTINSPLHF
.	TRBV5-1	TRBJ2-2	CASSPSGSRGTGELFF
.	TRBV1	TRBJ2-7	CTSSQIRGSPSYEQYF
.	TRBV2	TRBJ2-2	CASKGFLRPPTGELFF
.	TRBV11-3	TRBJ1-4	CASSLGWCATNEKLFF
TRBD1	TRBV4-1	TRBJ2-2	CASSSRDRGQGGELFF
TRBD1	TRBV11-2	TRBJ2-7	CASRSGPITGTASYEQYF
.	TRBV30	TRBJ1-4	CAWSVPEAGEKLFF
TRBD2	TRBV13	TRBJ2-7	CASSLDTSGPYEQYF
.	TRBV30	TRBJ2-7	CAWSVGWGSEQYF
.	TRBV6-5	TRBJ2-1	CASSKTRVSYNEQFF
TRBD1	TRBV28	TRBJ2-7	CASSPQGQGSSYEQYF
TRBD1	TRBV19	TRBJ2-5	CASSTRQGSVTQYF
.	TRBV6-1	TRBJ2-3	CASRKENKADTQYF
.	TRBV4-1	TRBJ2-7	CASSQEELDYSYEQYF
TRBD1	TRBV19	TRBJ2-7	CASRPGQGFSEQYF
.	TRBV11-3	TRBJ2-1	CASSWDGTYNEQFF
TRBD1	TRBV6-6	TRBJ1-1	CASSTQGQSNTEAFF
.	TRBV7-9	TRBJ1-6	CASSLVRGNSPLHF
.	TRBV6-1	TRBJ1-6	CASSETLDSPLHF
.	TRBV19	TRBJ2-7	CASSMGRSSYEQYF
.	TRBV9	TRBJ1-3	CASSPRGAGNTIYF
TRBD1	TRBV27	TRBJ1-4	CASSPRDRAFEKLFF
TRBD2	TRBV19	.	CASSTGLAGSYEQYF